This TCR beta chain was recorded in a study of identical twins. The study, taken as a whole, reports: Conclusions leaned on cross-sectional statistical analysis and did not track the same donors over time.

Remarks on this clonotype: As yet, its antigen is unknown.

The CDR3 consists of 15 residues. Between the trimmed V and J ends, which lost 0 bases and 3 bases, there was a span of 9 bases. The germline gives CDR1 SGHTA, CDR2 FQGNSA. TCRdb re-called the 5' RACE reads through MiXCR, storing one row per CDR3 protein. The table includes around 220,000 distinct CDR3 sequences, roughly a tenth detected once. This receptor was obtained from a man aged 50 to 59 in good health. Specimen: memory T cells sorted from blood. This sequence joins TRBV7-2 and TRBJ1-3; D gene unclear. The chain's CDR3 is CASSLATQDGNTIYF. DNA for the CDR3: TGTGCCAGCAGCTTAGCGACCCAAGATGGAAACACCATATATTTT.